These T cell receptor beta chains were read from a single sample in a study. Each CDR3 protein is one row after TCRdb ran MiXCR on the RT-PCR reads. The sample holds 550,000 to 750,000 distinct CDR3 sequences, over 12% seen once. Sequencing input: memory CD4+ T cells from blood. Every receptor here comes from a female donor in good health, serving as a healthy control. The CDR3 runs from the conserved cysteine through the conserved F or W. A D gene is named only where the DNA matches it firmly. Not every row has a clone size; where given, it reads once, few, many or a size class.

.	TRBV7-8	TRBJ1-3	many	TGTGCCAGCAGCTTCAGCAGCTCTGGAAACACCATATATTTT	CASSFSSSGNTIYF
TRBD1	TRBV27	TRBJ2-5	.	TGTGCCAGCAGGGCGACAGGGGGCGGGTTTGAGACCCAGTACTTC	CASRATGGGFETQYF
TRBD1	TRBV12-3/TRBV12-4	TRBJ1-1	.	TGTGCCAGCAGTTTCCTTCGACAGGGGGCTGAAGCTTTCTTT	CASSFLRQGAEAFF
TRBD2	TRBV18	TRBJ2-3	.	TGTGCCAGCTCACCAGTCCAAGCGGGAAGCACAGATACGCAGTATTTT	CASSPVQAGSTDTQYF
TRBD2	TRBV28	TRBJ2-1	few	TGTGCCAGCAGCCCTTCGGTAGCGGGAGCCCATGAGCAGTTCTTC	CASSPSVAGAHEQFF
.	TRBV6-5	TRBJ1-2	.	TGTGCCAGCAGTCCCTCCAACTATGGCTACACCTTC	CASSPSNYGYTF
TRBD2	TRBV24-1	TRBJ2-3	few	TGTGCCACCACCGGGACTAGCGGGAGCCGGCCCACAGATACGCAGTATTTT	CATTGTSGSRPTDTQYF
.	TRBV6-1	TRBJ2-7	few	TGTGCCAGCAGTGAAGCGTACAGGGTAGGCTCCTACGAGCAGTACTTC	CASSEAYRVGSYEQYF
.	TRBV5-5	TRBJ2-6	many	TGTGCCAGCAGCTTGGTGGGGGCTGGGGCCAACGTCCTGACTTTC	CASSLVGAGANVLTF
TRBD2	TRBV5-1	TRBJ2-3	.	TGCGCCAGCAGCAGCGGACTAGCGGACAACACAGATACGCAGTATTTT	CASSSGLADNTDTQYF
TRBD2	TRBV5-1	TRBJ2-3	.	TGCGCCAGCAGCCCGACTAGCGGGGGGGCGCTCGGGCAGTATTTT	CASSPTSGGALGQYF
TRBD1	TRBV7-9	TRBJ1-1	.	TGTGCCAGCAGCTTAAGCACAGGGGGCACTGAAGCTTTCTTT	CASSLSTGGTEAFF
TRBD1	TRBV12-3/TRBV12-4	TRBJ2-3	many	TGTGCCAGCACTGGGACAGGGGGCCCAGATACGCAGTATTTT	CASTGTGGPDTQYF
.	TRBV28	TRBJ2-5	.	TGTGCCAGCAGTTTGCCCTATGGAGGGTATGATACCCAGTACTTC	CASSLPYGGYDTQYF
.	TRBV29-1	TRBJ1-1	few	TGCAGCGGTGGGGGACGGAACACTGAAGCTTTCTTT	CSGGGRNTEAFF
.	TRBV20-1	TRBJ2-5	.	TGCAGTGCAGGACGCCCAGGTGATCAAGAGACCCAGTACTTC	CSAGRPGDQETQYF
TRBD1	TRBV27	TRBJ1-4	.	TGTGCCAGCAGTTCCAGGACAGGGGCCGAAAAACTGTTTTTT	CASSSRTGAEKLFF
.	TRBV20-1	TRBJ1-2	.	TGCAGTGCACGTTTCCTAGGACTAGACTATGGCTACACCTTC	CSARFLGLDYGYTF
TRBD1	TRBV18	TRBJ2-4	.	TGTGCCAGCTCACGAGGAGGCGCAGGGGGCATTCAGTACTTC	CASSRGGAGGIQYF
.	TRBV6-6	TRBJ1-5	.	TGTGCCAGCAGTTACGGTACGGATGGAAATCAGCCCCAGCATTTT	CASSYGTDGNQPQHF
.	TRBV6-5	TRBJ1-6	.	TGTGCCAGCATACGGGTCAGGAGTTCACCCCTCCACTTT	CASIRVRSSPLHF
TRBD1	TRBV6-5	TRBJ2-7	many	TGTGCCAGCAGTCTCCGGACAGGGGTCTACGAGCAGTACTTC	CASSLRTGVYEQYF
TRBD2	TRBV12-3/TRBV12-4	TRBJ2-7	.	TGTGCCAGCAATACAGCCGGGACTAGCGGATACGAGCAGTACTTC	CASNTAGTSGYEQYF
.	TRBV7-3	TRBJ2-7	many	TGTGCCAGCAGCTTAGCTGGAGGGGAGCAGTACTTC	CASSLAGGEQYF
TRBD2	TRBV6-5	TRBJ2-3	few	TGTGCCAGCAGTTCTGTGGGAGCGGGAGAAATTGCAGATACGCAGTATTTT	CASSSVGAGEIADTQYF
TRBD1	TRBV5-6	TRBJ1-1	many	TGTGCCAGCAGCTTGAGTGCGACAGGGGGCCCTAAAAGAACTGAAGCTTTCTTT	CASSLSATGGPKRTEAFF
TRBD1	TRBV25-1	TRBJ2-1	few	TGTGCCAGCAGTGCCCACTCGGGACAGGGAAAGAATGAGCAGTTCTTC	CASSAHSGQGKNEQFF